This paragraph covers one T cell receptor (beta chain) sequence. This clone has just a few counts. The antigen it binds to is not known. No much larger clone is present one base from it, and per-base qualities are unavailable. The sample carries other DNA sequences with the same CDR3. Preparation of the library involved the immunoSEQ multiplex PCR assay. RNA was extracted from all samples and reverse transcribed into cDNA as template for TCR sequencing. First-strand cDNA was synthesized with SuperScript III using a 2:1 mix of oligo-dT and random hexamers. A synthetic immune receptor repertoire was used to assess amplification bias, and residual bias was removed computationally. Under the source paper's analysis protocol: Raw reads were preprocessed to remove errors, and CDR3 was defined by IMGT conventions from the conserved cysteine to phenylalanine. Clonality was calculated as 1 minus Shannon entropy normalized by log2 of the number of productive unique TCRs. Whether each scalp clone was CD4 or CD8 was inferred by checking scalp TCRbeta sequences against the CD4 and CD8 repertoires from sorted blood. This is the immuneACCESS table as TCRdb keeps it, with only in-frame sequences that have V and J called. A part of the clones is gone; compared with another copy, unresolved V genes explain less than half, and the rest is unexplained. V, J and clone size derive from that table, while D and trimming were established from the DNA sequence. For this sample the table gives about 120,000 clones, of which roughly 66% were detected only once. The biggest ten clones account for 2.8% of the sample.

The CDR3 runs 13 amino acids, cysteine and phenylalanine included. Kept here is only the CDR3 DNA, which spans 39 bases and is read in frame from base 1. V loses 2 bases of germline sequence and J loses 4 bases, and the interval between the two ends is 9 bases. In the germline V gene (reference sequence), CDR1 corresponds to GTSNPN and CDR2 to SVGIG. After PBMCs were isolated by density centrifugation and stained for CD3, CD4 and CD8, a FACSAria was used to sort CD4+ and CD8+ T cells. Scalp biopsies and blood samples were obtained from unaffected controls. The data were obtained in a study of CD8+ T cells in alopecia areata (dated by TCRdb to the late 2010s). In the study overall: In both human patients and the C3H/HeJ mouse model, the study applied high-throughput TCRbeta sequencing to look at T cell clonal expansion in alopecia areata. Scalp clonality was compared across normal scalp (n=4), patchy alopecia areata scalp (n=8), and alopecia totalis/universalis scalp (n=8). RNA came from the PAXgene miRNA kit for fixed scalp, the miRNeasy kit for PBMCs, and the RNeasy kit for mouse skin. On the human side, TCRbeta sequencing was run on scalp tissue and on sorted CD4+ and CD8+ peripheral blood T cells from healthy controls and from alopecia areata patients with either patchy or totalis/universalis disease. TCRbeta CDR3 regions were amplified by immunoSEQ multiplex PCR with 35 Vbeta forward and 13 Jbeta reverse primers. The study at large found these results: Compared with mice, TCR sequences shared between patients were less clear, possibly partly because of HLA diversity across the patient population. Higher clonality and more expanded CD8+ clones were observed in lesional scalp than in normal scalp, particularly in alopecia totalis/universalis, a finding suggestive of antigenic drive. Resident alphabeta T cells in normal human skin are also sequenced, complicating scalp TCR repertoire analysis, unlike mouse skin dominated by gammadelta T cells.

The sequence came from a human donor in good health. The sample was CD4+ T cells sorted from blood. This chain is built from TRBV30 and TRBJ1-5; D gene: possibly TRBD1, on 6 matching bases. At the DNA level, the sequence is TGTGCCTGGAGTAGACAGGATAATCAGCCCCAGCATTTT. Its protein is CAWSRQDNQPQHF.